This T cell receptor (beta chain) originates from a study of identical twins. Carrying unique molecular identifiers, the cDNA also gained a universal primer site through template switching. TCRdb processed the 5' RACE reads anew with MiXCR; each CDR3 protein has one entry. Here the sample spans around 650,000 distinct CDR3 sequences, around 7.5% being singletons. This clonotype was seen repeatedly, ten times or more. The J segment lost 2 bases and the V segment lost 6 bases, leaving 6 bases of the junction unmatched. The length of the CDR3 is 14 residues. CDR1 and CDR2 (germline): DFQATT, SNEGSKA (reference sequence). These records were also assigned to another study, of yellow fever vaccine responses in identical twins.

The rearrangement links TRBV20-1 to TRBJ1-5, with 8 bases matching TRBD1. The receptor's source is a woman aged 18-29 years in good health. The sequenced material came from PBMCs. The CDR3 sequence: CSAPDRGGNQPQHF. In nucleotides, the CDR3 is TGCAGTGCGCCCGACAGGGGCGGCAATCAGCCCCAGCATTTT.